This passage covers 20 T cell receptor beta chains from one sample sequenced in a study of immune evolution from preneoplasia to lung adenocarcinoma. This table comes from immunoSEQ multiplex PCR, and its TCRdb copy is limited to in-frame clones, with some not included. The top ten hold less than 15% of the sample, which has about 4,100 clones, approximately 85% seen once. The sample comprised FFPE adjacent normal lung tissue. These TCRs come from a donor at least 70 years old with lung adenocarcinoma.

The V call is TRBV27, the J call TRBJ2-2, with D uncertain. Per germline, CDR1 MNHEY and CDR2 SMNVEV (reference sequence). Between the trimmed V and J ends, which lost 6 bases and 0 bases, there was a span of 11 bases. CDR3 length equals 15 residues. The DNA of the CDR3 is TGTGCCAGCAGAAGACCCGGGCCGAACACCGGGGAGCTGTTTTTT. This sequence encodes CASRRPGPNTGELFF.

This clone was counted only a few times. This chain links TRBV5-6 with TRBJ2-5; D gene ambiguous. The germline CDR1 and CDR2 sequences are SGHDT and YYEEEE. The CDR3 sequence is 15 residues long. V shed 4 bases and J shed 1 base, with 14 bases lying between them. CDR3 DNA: TGTGCCAGCAGCCTAGGACCCCGGGCCCAAGAGACCCAGTACTTC. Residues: CASSLGPRAQETQYF.

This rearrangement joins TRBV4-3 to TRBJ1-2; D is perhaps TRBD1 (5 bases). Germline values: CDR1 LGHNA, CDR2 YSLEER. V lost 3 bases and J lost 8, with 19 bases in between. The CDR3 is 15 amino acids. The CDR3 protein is CASSHLGQPVGGYTF. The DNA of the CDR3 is TGCGCCAGCAGCCACCTGGGGCAGCCGGTCGGGGGCTACACCTTC.

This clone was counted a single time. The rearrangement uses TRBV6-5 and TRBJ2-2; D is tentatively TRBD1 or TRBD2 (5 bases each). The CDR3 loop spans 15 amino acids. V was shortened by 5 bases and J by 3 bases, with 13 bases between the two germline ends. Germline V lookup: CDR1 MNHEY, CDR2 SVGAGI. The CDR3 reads CASSPQRGDTGELFF. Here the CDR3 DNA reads TGTGCCAGCAGTCCCCAGAGGGGAGACACCGGGGAGCTGTTTTTT.

The CDR3 sequence: CASSPRTSGNLYEQYF. The DNA for the CDR3 is TGCGCCAGCAGCCCTCGGACTAGCGGGAATCTCTACGAGCAGTACTTC. The genes are TRBV4-1 and TRBJ2-7; 12 nucleotides align to TRBD2. The germline V gene encodes CDR1 MGHRA and CDR2 YSYEKL. The ends lost 4 bases at V and 3 bases at J; junction bases unmatched: 7. The CDR3 has 16 residues.

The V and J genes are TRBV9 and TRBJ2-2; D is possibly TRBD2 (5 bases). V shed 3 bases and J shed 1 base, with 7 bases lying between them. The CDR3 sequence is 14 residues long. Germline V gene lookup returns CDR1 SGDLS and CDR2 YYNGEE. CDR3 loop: CASSESGNTGELFF. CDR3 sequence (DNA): TGTGCCAGCAGCGAGAGCGGGAACACCGGGGAGCTGTTTTTT.

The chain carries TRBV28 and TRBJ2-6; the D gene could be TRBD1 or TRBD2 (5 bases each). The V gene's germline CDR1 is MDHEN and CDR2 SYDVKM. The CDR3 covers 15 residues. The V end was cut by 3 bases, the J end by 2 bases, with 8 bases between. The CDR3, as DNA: TGTGCCAGCAGTTTTTCGGGACCTGGGGCCAACGTCCTGACTTTC. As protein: CASSFSGPGANVLTF.

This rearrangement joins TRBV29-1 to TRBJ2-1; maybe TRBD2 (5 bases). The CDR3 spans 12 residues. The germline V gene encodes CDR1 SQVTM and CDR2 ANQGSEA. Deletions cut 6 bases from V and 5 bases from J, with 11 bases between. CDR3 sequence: CSVARGNNEQFF. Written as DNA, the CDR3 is TGCAGCGTCGCCCGGGGTAACAATGAGCAGTTCTTC.

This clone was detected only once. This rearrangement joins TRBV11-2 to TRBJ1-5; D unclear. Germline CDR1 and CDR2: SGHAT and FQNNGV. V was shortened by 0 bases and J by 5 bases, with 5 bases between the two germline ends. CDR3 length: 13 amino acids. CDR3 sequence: CASSLENHQPQHF. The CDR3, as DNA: TGTGCCAGCAGCTTAGAAAACCATCAGCCCCAGCATTTT. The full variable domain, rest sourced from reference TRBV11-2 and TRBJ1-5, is EAGVAQSPRYKIIEKRQSVAFWCNPISGHATLYWYQQILGQGPKLLIQFQNNGVVDDSQLPKDRFSAERLKGVDSTLKIQPAKLEDSAVYLCASSLENHQPQHFGDGTRLSIL.

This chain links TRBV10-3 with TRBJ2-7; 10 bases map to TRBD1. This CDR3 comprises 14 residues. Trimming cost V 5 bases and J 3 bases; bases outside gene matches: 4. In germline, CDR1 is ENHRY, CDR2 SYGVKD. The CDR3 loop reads CAISPGTGVYEQYF. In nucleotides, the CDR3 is TGTGCCATCAGTCCCGGGACAGGGGTCTACGAGCAGTACTTC.

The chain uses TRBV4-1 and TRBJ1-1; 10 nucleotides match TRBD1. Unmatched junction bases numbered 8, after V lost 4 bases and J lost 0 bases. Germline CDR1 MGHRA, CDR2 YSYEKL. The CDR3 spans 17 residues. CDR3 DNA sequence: TGCGCCAGCAGCCGGACCCGACAGGGGGCACTGAACACTGAAGCTTTCTTT. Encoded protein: CASSRTRQGALNTEAFF.

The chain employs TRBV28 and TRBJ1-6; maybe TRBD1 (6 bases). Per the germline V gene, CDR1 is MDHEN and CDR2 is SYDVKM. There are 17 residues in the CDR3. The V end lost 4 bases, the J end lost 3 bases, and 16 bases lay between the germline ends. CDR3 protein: CASSSPRTGSYNSPLHF. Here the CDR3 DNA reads TGTGCCAGCAGTTCCCCCCGAACAGGGAGCTATAATTCACCCCTCCACTTT. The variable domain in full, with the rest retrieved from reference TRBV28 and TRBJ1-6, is DVKVTQSSRYLVKRTGEKVFLECVQDMDHENMFWYRQDPGLGLRLIYFSYDVKMKEKGDIPEGYSVSREKKERFSLILESASTNQTSMYLCASSSPRTGSYNSPLHFGNGTRLTVT.

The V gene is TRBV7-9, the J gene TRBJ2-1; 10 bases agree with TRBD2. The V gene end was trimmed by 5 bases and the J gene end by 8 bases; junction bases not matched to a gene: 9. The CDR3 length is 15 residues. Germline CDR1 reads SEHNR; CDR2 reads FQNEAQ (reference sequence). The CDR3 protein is CASSAPSGSKDEQFF. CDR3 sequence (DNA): TGTGCCAGCAGCGCACCTAGCGGGAGCAAGGATGAGCAGTTCTTC.

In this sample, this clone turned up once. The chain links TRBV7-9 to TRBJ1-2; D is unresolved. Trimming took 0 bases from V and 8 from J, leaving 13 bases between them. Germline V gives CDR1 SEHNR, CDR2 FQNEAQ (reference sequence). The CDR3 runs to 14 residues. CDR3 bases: TGTGCCAGCAGCTTAGCGTTCCCACCGGGGGGCTACACCTTC. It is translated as CASSLAFPPGGYTF.

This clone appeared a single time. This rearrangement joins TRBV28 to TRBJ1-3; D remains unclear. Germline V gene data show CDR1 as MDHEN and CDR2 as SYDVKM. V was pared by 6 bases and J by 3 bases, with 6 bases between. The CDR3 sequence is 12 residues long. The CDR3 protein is CASRGNGNTIYF. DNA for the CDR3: TGTGCCAGCAGGGGAAATGGAAACACCATATATTTT.

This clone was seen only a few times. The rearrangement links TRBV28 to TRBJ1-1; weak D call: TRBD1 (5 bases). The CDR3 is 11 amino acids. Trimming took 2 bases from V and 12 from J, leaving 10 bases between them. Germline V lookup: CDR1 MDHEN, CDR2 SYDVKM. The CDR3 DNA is TGTGCCAGCAGTTTAGGGGGGAAAACTTTCTTT. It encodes CASSLGGKTFF.

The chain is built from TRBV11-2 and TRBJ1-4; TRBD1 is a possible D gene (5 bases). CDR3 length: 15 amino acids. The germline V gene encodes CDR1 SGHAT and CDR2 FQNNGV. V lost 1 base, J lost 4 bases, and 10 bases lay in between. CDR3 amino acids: CASSLVKGLNEKLFF. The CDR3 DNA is TGTGCCAGCAGCTTAGTTAAGGGACTTAATGAAAAACTGTTTTTT.

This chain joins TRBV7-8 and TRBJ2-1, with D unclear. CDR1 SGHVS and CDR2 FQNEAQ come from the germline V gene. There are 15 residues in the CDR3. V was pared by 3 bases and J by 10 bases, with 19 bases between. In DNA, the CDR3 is TGTGCCAGCAGCTTTGGCCCCACCGCAAATCGGGAGCAGTTCTTC. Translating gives CASSFGPTANREQFF.

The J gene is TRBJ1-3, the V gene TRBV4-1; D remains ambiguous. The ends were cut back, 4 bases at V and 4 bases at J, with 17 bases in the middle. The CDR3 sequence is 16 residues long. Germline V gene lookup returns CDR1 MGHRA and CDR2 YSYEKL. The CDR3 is CASSLEERVQGNTIYF. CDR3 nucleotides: TGCGCCAGCAGCCTCGAGGAAAGAGTGCAGGGAAACACCATATATTTT.

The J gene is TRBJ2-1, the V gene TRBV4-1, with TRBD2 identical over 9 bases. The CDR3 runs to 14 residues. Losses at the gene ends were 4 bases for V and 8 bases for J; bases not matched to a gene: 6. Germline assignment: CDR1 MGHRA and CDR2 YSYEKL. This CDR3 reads CASSLSSGSYEQFF. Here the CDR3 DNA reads TGCGCCAGCAGCCTGAGTAGCGGGAGTTATGAGCAGTTCTTC.